This T cell receptor (beta chain) was retrieved from a study of response to subunit inactivated influenza vaccine. Study results and caveats: Authors suggested each seasonal influenza vaccination recruits few new T cells.

Germline lookup yields CDR1 SGHRS and CDR2 YFSETQ. The CDR3 has 14 amino acids. Trimming removed 3 bases at V and 4 bases at J, with 12 bases between. As concerns this clonotype: Its antigen is not known.

TCRdb reanalysed the RT-PCR reads using MiXCR and keeps one entry per CDR3 protein. Of about 520,000 distinct CDR3 sequences listed, 6% to 9% are singletons. The specimen was PBMCs from blood, collected roughly 24 months after vaccination. The chain is built from TRBV5-1 and TRBJ2-3; tentatively, D is TRBD1 or TRBD2 (5 bases each). The source of this sequence is a man aged 50 to 69 who received an inactivated influenza vaccine. The chain's CDR3 is CASSSGPWADTQYF. In DNA form, the CDR3 reads TGCGCCAGCAGCTCGGGACCGTGGGCAGATACGCAGTATTTT.